This T cell receptor (beta chain) was documented in a study of spatial heterogeneity in lung cancer. Using its own MiXCR run on the 5' RACE reads, TCRdb lists one record per CDR3 protein. This sample carries about 70,000 distinct CDR3 sequences, around 8.9% of them seen once, and the ten largest clones take approximately 2%. Time point noted: blood at routine non-recurrence follow-up after resection. This clonotype has a count of ten or more. The V gene lost 8 bases and the J gene lost 3 bases, with 19 bases spanning the gap. Looked up from germline, CDR1 is MNHNS and CDR2 is SASEGT. CDR3 length: 15 amino acids.

The chain combines TRBV6-1 with TRBJ2-5; D may be TRBD1 or TRBD2 (5 bases each). Material: PBMCs, obtained at follow-up. This sequence originates from a female donor with early-stage non-small cell lung cancer. Here the CDR3 DNA reads TGTGCCAGCGTGAGGGGCGCCGACAAGGAAGAGACCCAGTACTTC. It translates to CASVRGADKEETQYF.